This T cell receptor (beta chain) emerged from a study of T-cell memory formation after mild COVID-19. In TCRdb, the 5' RACE reads were re-called with MiXCR into one record per CDR3 protein. This table has about 270,000 distinct CDR3 sequences, over 15% appearing once. Details on this clonotype: Its antigen is as yet unknown.

Overall study results and limits: Of the contracting clones, CD4+ ones lay mainly in CM and EM, and CD8+ ones in EMRA.

Sequenced input: PBMCs or a T cell subset sorted from them (not recorded which). The receptor's source is a man aged 18 to 29 who had mild COVID-19 (a few samples of this study predate the infection). Cell type and time point are not known.

CDR3 in DNA: TGTGCCAGCAGCTTAGCGAGGGGAGTAAGGAACACTGAAGCTTTCTTT. This sequence encodes CASSLARGVRNTEAFF. The genes are TRBV7-9 and TRBJ1-1; D might be TRBD1 (5 bases). Germline V lookup: CDR1 SEHNR, CDR2 FQNEAQ (reference sequence). Trimming took off 0 bases at V and 1 base at J, with 12 bases between the two ends. The CDR3 sequence is 16 residues long.